The rows below give T cell receptor beta chains drawn from one sample of a study of Ad26.COV2.S vaccination and SARS-CoV-2 variants. Libraries were prepared by immunoSEQ multiplex PCR; TCRdb keeps only in-frame clonotypes and omits some of them. This sample has roughly 320,000 clones, with around 81% found just once. The source was peripheral blood, collected in a trial of Ad26.COV2.S vaccine versus placebo. The receptors stem from a person aged 18-60 years who received the Ad26.COV2.S COVID-19 vaccine or a placebo. CDR3s include the opening cysteine and the closing phenylalanine or tryptophan. The D gene is left open where the match is weak. Expanded clones are given a class, and other clones once, few, many or no size at all.

d_gene: -; v_gene: TRBV27; j_gene: TRBJ1-5; abundance: -; CDR3nt: TGTGCCAGCAGATTACAGGCGTATAGCAATCAGCCCCAGCATTTT; CDR3aa: CASRLQAYSNQPQHF
d_gene: -; v_gene: TRBV10-3; j_gene: TRBJ1-4; abundance: -; CDR3nt: TGTGCCATCAGTGAGTTTCGGGGAGGGACTAATGAAAAACTGTTTTTT; CDR3aa: CAISEFRGGTNEKLFF
d_gene: -; v_gene: TRBV15; j_gene: TRBJ1-6; abundance: -; CDR3nt: TGTGCCACCAGCAGCGAGGGGGAGGGAAAGGGTTCACCCCTCCACTTT; CDR3aa: CATSSEGEGKGSPLHF
d_gene: -; v_gene: TRBV27; j_gene: TRBJ1-2; abundance: -; CDR3nt: TGTGCCAGCAGTTTAAGCGGCCTAAATGGCTACACCTTC; CDR3aa: CASSLSGLNGYTF
d_gene: TRBD2; v_gene: TRBV7-7; j_gene: TRBJ2-1; abundance: -; CDR3nt: TGTGCTAGCAGCCCCCGACTAGCGGGTATCGATGAGCAGTTCTTC; CDR3aa: CASSPRLAGIDEQFF
d_gene: TRBD1; v_gene: TRBV5-1; j_gene: TRBJ1-6; abundance: -; CDR3nt: TGCGCCAGCAGCGGGGGACAGAAAAATTCACCCCTCCACTTT; CDR3aa: CASSGGQKNSPLHF
d_gene: -; v_gene: TRBV5-1; j_gene: TRBJ1-1; abundance: -; CDR3nt: TGCGCCAGCAGCCGATTGAGTCACCCGAACACTGAAGCTTTCTTT; CDR3aa: CASSRLSHPNTEAFF
d_gene: -; v_gene: TRBV28; j_gene: TRBJ1-5; abundance: -; CDR3nt: TGTGCCAGCAGTTTAGTGATTATGGGAAATAGCAATCAGCCCCAGCATTTT; CDR3aa: CASSLVIMGNSNQPQHF
d_gene: -; v_gene: TRBV18; j_gene: TRBJ1-6; abundance: -; CDR3nt: TGTGCCAGCTCACCCTACAGAAATAATTCACCCCTCCACTTT; CDR3aa: CASSPYRNNSPLHF
d_gene: -; v_gene: TRBV11-2; j_gene: TRBJ1-2; abundance: -; CDR3nt: TGTGCCAGCAGCTTAGTGGCGGGAGGGGACTATGGCTACACCTTC; CDR3aa: CASSLVAGGDYGYTF
d_gene: -; v_gene: TRBV14; j_gene: TRBJ1-6; abundance: -; CDR3nt: TGTGCCAGCAGCTCTCAGCTGAATTCACCCCTCCACTTT; CDR3aa: CASSSQLNSPLHF
d_gene: -; v_gene: TRBV4-2; j_gene: TRBJ1-1; abundance: -; CDR3nt: TGTGCCAGCAGCCAAGATGCCGGGCCTAGGGCTCTTGAAGCTTTCTTT; CDR3aa: CASSQDAGPRALEAFF
d_gene: -; v_gene: TRBV6-2/TRBV6-3; j_gene: TRBJ1-2; abundance: -; CDR3nt: TGTGCCAGCAGCCCTACCTTCGGCAGGGTTAAAAACTATGGCTACACCTTC; CDR3aa: CASSPTFGRVKNYGYTF
d_gene: TRBD2; v_gene: TRBV28; j_gene: TRBJ2-7; abundance: -; CDR3nt: TGTGCCAGCAGTACAGGACTAGTCTTCGGCGAGCAGTACTTC; CDR3aa: CASSTGLVFGEQYF
d_gene: TRBD2; v_gene: TRBV6-6; j_gene: TRBJ2-3; abundance: -; CDR3nt: TGTGCCAGCAGACATAGCGGGGGGGCGGTGGCAGATACGCAGTATTTT; CDR3aa: CASRHSGGAVADTQYF
d_gene: TRBD1; v_gene: TRBV5-4; j_gene: TRBJ2-1; abundance: -; CDR3nt: TGTGCCAGCAGATTTGGACAGGATCTTTACAATGAGCAGTTCTTC; CDR3aa: CASRFGQDLYNEQFF
d_gene: -; v_gene: TRBV3-1/TRBV3-2; j_gene: TRBJ2-5; abundance: -; CDR3nt: TGTGCCAGCAGCCCTACAGGGTTAGAAGAGACCCAGTACTTC; CDR3aa: CASSPTGLEETQYF
d_gene: -; v_gene: TRBV4-2; j_gene: TRBJ1-6; abundance: few; CDR3nt: TGTGCCAGCAGCCGGGAAGGGGAGGGTTCACCCCTCCACTTT; CDR3aa: CASSREGEGSPLHF
d_gene: TRBD1; v_gene: TRBV18; j_gene: TRBJ1-2; abundance: -; CDR3nt: TGTGCCAGCTCACCCGTACAGGGGATGGGCTATGGCTACACCTTC; CDR3aa: CASSPVQGMGYGYTF
d_gene: -; v_gene: TRBV7-9; j_gene: TRBJ1-4; abundance: -; CDR3nt: TGTGCCAGCAGCCACCCCTGGCAAACTAATGAAAAACTGTTTTTT; CDR3aa: CASSHPWQTNEKLFF
d_gene: -; v_gene: TRBV7-9; j_gene: TRBJ1-3; abundance: -; CDR3nt: TGTGCCAGCAGTTCAAGGGGAAACACCATATATTTT; CDR3aa: CASSSRGNTIYF
d_gene: -; v_gene: TRBV7-3; j_gene: TRBJ2-3; abundance: -; CDR3nt: TGTGCCAGCAGCTTAACCTCTGGGACCGGCGATACGCAGTATTTT; CDR3aa: CASSLTSGTGDTQYF
d_gene: TRBD1; v_gene: TRBV10-3; j_gene: TRBJ2-5; abundance: -; CDR3nt: TGTGCCATCAGTGCTGACAGGGGGGGAGAGACCCAGTACTTC; CDR3aa: CAISADRGGETQYF
d_gene: -; v_gene: TRBV13; j_gene: TRBJ2-2; abundance: -; CDR3nt: TGTGCCAGCAGTTATCCCACGAACACCGGGGAGCTGTTTTTT; CDR3aa: CASSYPTNTGELFF
d_gene: -; v_gene: TRBV27; j_gene: TRBJ2-7; abundance: once; CDR3nt: TGTGCCAGCAGTTTAGACGGGAAAGAGCAGTACTTC; CDR3aa: CASSLDGKEQYF
d_gene: TRBD1; v_gene: TRBV28; j_gene: TRBJ2-3; abundance: -; CDR3nt: TGTGCCACCGAGACAGGGCCAGATACGCAGTATTTT; CDR3aa: CATETGPDTQYF
d_gene: TRBD2; v_gene: TRBV5-6; j_gene: TRBJ2-2; abundance: -; CDR3nt: TGTGCCAGCAGCTTGGTAGTAGCGGGGGGCACCGGGGAGCTGTTTTTT; CDR3aa: CASSLVVAGGTGELFF
d_gene: -; v_gene: TRBV19; j_gene: TRBJ1-2; abundance: -; CDR3nt: TGTGCCAGTAGTGGAACGACTAACTATGGCTACACCTTC; CDR3aa: CASSGTTNYGYTF
d_gene: -; v_gene: TRBV19; j_gene: TRBJ1-1; abundance: -; CDR3nt: TGTGCCTCCTCGTGGGGGCTCCGGAACACTGAAGCTTTCTTT; CDR3aa: CASSWGLRNTEAFF
d_gene: -; v_gene: TRBV18; j_gene: TRBJ2-3; abundance: -; CDR3nt: TGTGCCAGCTCACCAACAACTAGCACAGATACGCAGTATTTT; CDR3aa: CASSPTTSTDTQYF
d_gene: -; v_gene: TRBV28; j_gene: TRBJ1-4; abundance: -; CDR3nt: TGTGCCAGCAGCTCCCTGGGCGGCGCAACTAATGAAAAACTGTTTTTT; CDR3aa: CASSSLGGATNEKLFF
d_gene: -; v_gene: TRBV6-1; j_gene: TRBJ1-1; abundance: few; CDR3nt: TGTGCCAGCAGTGAACAGGTGAACACTGAAGCTTTCTTT; CDR3aa: CASSEQVNTEAFF
d_gene: -; v_gene: TRBV6-6; j_gene: TRBJ2-1; abundance: once; CDR3nt: TGTGCCAGCAGGCCGACAGGAGGCGGGGTCGAGCAGTTCTTC; CDR3aa: CASRPTGGGVEQFF
d_gene: -; v_gene: TRBV6-6; j_gene: TRBJ1-2; abundance: -; CDR3nt: TGTGCCAGCAGTTCCGCGAGGGGGGGTACTAACTATGGCTACACCTTC; CDR3aa: CASSSARGGTNYGYTF
d_gene: TRBD2; v_gene: TRBV5-1; j_gene: TRBJ2-2; abundance: -; CDR3nt: TGCGCCAGCAGCTGGGAGGGCTCCGGGGAGCTGTTTTTT; CDR3aa: CASSWEGSGELFF
d_gene: TRBD1; v_gene: TRBV28; j_gene: TRBJ1-2; abundance: -; CDR3nt: TGTGCCAGCAGTTTTTGGCAGGGGGGCTATGGCTACACCTTC; CDR3aa: CASSFWQGGYGYTF
d_gene: -; v_gene: TRBV11-3; j_gene: TRBJ2-3; abundance: -; CDR3nt: TGTGCCAGCAGCCACCAGAGGCCAGATACGCAGTATTTT; CDR3aa: CASSHQRPDTQYF
d_gene: -; v_gene: TRBV4-2; j_gene: TRBJ2-5; abundance: -; CDR3nt: TGTGCCAGCAGCCAAGGGGGCGCAGAAGAGACCCAGTACTTC; CDR3aa: CASSQGGAEETQYF
d_gene: -; v_gene: TRBV28; j_gene: TRBJ2-7; abundance: -; CDR3nt: TGTGCCAGCAGTTTATTGGCAGGGCCGGATTACGAGCAGTACTTC; CDR3aa: CASSLLAGPDYEQYF
d_gene: TRBD2; v_gene: TRBV28; j_gene: TRBJ2-7; abundance: -; CDR3nt: TGTGCCAGCCTCAAATCGGGGGGAATCCACGAGCAGTACTTC; CDR3aa: CASLKSGGIHEQYF
d_gene: -; v_gene: TRBV7-3; j_gene: TRBJ1-2; abundance: once; CDR3nt: TGTGCCAGCAGCTTAGGGGGCTATGGCTACACCTTC; CDR3aa: CASSLGGYGYTF
d_gene: -; v_gene: TRBV5-8; j_gene: TRBJ1-2; abundance: -; CDR3nt: TGTGCCAGCAGCTTGGGGGACAACGCATCCACCTTC; CDR3aa: CASSLGDNASTF
d_gene: TRBD1; v_gene: TRBV7-9; j_gene: TRBJ1-4; abundance: -; CDR3nt: TGTGCCAGCAGCCAGGGACAGTATAATGAAAAACTGTTTTTT; CDR3aa: CASSQGQYNEKLFF
d_gene: -; v_gene: TRBV7-2; j_gene: TRBJ2-3; abundance: once; CDR3nt: TGTGCCAGCAGCTTCCCGCTAGCCACGCAGTATTTT; CDR3aa: CASSFPLATQYF
d_gene: -; v_gene: TRBV5-4; j_gene: TRBJ1-3; abundance: -; CDR3nt: TGTGCCAGCAACGAGGGGGGTCCTAGCTCTGGAAACACCATATATTTT; CDR3aa: CASNEGGPSSGNTIYF
d_gene: -; v_gene: TRBV29-1; j_gene: TRBJ1-1; abundance: -; CDR3nt: TGCAGCGTTAAGGAGGAGAGCACTGAAGCTTTCTTT; CDR3aa: CSVKEESTEAFF
d_gene: TRBD2; v_gene: TRBV19; j_gene: TRBJ2-3; abundance: -; CDR3nt: TGTGCCAGTAGCCTCCAGGGGCCAGCGGGGGGAAGCACAGATACGCAGTATTTT; CDR3aa: CASSLQGPAGGSTDTQYF
d_gene: TRBD1; v_gene: TRBV25-1; j_gene: TRBJ2-7; abundance: -; CDR3nt: TGTGCCAGCAGTGCTCCGGGACAGGGTAACTACGAGCAGTACTTC; CDR3aa: CASSAPGQGNYEQYF
d_gene: TRBD1; v_gene: TRBV24-1; j_gene: TRBJ1-5; abundance: -; CDR3nt: TGTGCCACCAGGGGGACAGGATACAATCAGCCCCAGCATTTT; CDR3aa: CATRGTGYNQPQHF
d_gene: -; v_gene: TRBV2; j_gene: TRBJ1-2; abundance: -; CDR3nt: TGTGCCAGCAGTCCCGACAGAAACTATGGCTACACCTTC; CDR3aa: CASSPDRNYGYTF
d_gene: -; v_gene: TRBV5-1; j_gene: TRBJ1-2; abundance: -; CDR3nt: TGCGCCAGCAGCTCCGTGGACGGGTTCGGGGGAGGCTACACCTTC; CDR3aa: CASSSVDGFGGGYTF
d_gene: -; v_gene: TRBV14; j_gene: TRBJ2-2; abundance: -; CDR3nt: TGTGCCAGCAGCAAGGACCGGCAGCCGGTCGGGGAGCTGTTTTTT; CDR3aa: CASSKDRQPVGELFF
d_gene: -; v_gene: TRBV19; j_gene: TRBJ2-7; abundance: -; CDR3nt: TGTGCCAGTAGTATCGGGGGTTTTTACGAGCAGTACTTC; CDR3aa: CASSIGGFYEQYF
d_gene: -; v_gene: TRBV18; j_gene: TRBJ2-6; abundance: -; CDR3nt: TGTGCCAGCTCACCACCTCCCGGGGGAAACTCTGGGGCCAACGTCCTGACTTTC; CDR3aa: CASSPPPGGNSGANVLTF
d_gene: -; v_gene: TRBV5-1; j_gene: TRBJ2-6; abundance: -; CDR3nt: TGCGCCAGCAGCCTCGGACAAATCTCTGGGGCCAACGTCCTGACTTTC; CDR3aa: CASSLGQISGANVLTF